This T cell receptor (beta chain) was found in a study of blood T cell repertoires in COVID-19. Original handling: Using reference gene primer amplification, nucleated cell counts were estimated. Sequencing was performed with immunoSEQ multiplex PCR; in TCRdb, only in-frame clones are kept and a portion is missing. D and trimming come from the DNA, and the V and J calls and clone size come from that table. The table includes approximately 53,000 clones, 83% detected once. This CDR3 has 14 amino acids. Trimming removed 6 bases at V and 1 base at J, with 12 bases between. Germline V CDR1 and CDR2: MNHEY, SVGAGI.

The receptor's source is a man in his forties with acute or convalescent COVID-19. The sample was peripheral blood. The gene calls are TRBV6-5 and TRBJ2-5, with D possibly matching TRBD1 (7 bases). This chain's CDR3 is CASSAGQTQETQYF. For the CDR3, the DNA is TGTGCCAGCAGCGCGGGACAGACCCAAGAGACCCAGTACTTC.